These T cell receptor beta chains were read from a single sample in a study of neurological immune-mediated disorders. TCRdb used MiXCR to reprocess the 5' RACE reads, holding one entry per CDR3 protein. In the table there are 25,000 to 30,000 distinct CDR3 sequences, 3% to 3.5% of which are singletons. What was sequenced was PBMCs. All receptors come from a woman aged 25 to 39 with multiple sclerosis. Each CDR3 is given with its conserved first and last residue. A D gene is named only where the DNA matches it firmly. Where a row states a size, it is once, few, many or the class of an expanded clone; other rows omit it.

CDR3 protein	CDR3 DNA	clone size	J gene	D gene	CDR3 length	V gene
CASSTTGIEQFF	TGCGCCAGCAGCACAACGGGAATAGAGCAGTTCTTC	many	TRBJ2-1	.	12	TRBV5-1
CASSSGTRNDEQYF	TGTGCCAGCAGCTCCGGGACGAGGAACGACGAGCAGTACTTC	many	TRBJ2-7	.	14	TRBV7-9
CSARRSAGGQETQYF	TGCAGTGCTAGAAGGTCAGCGGGGGGTCAAGAGACCCAGTACTTC	many	TRBJ2-5	TRBD2	15	TRBV20-1
CSARSETQGETIYF	TGCAGTGCTAGATCCGAAACCCAGGGGGAAACCATATATTTT	many	TRBJ1-3	TRBD1	14	TRBV20-1
CASRLDRGREKLFF	TGCGCCAGCAGACTCGACAGGGGGAGAGAAAAACTGTTTTTT	.	TRBJ1-4	TRBD1	14	TRBV5-1
CASSLDGTSEETQYF	TGCGCCAGCAGCTTGGACGGGACTAGCGAGGAGACCCAGTACTTC	medium-sized	TRBJ2-5	TRBD2	15	TRBV5-1
CASSPPGGASGNTIYF	TGTGCCAGCAGCCCACCTGGGGGGGCCTCTGGAAACACCATATATTTT	many	TRBJ1-3	.	16	TRBV6-6
CSASIGGVRQETQYF	TGCAGTGCTAGTATCGGGGGAGTCAGGCAAGAGACCCAGTACTTC	many	TRBJ2-5	.	15	TRBV20-1
CSAKQGDQPQNF	TGCAGTGCTAAACAGGGGGATCAGCCCCAGAATTTT	few	TRBJ1-5	TRBD1	12	TRBV20-1
CASSPPGTTPLNF	TGTGCCAGCAGTCCTCCCGGGACTACACCCCTCAACTTT	many	TRBJ1-6	.	13	TRBV28
CSASRPLAKINNEQFF	TGCAGTGCTAGTAGGCCCTTAGCGAAAATTAACAATGAGCAGTTCTTC	few	TRBJ2-1	.	16	TRBV20-1
CASSPQGAIDSPLHF	TGTGCCAGCAGTCCACAGGGGGCGATTGATTCACCCCTACACTTT	few	TRBJ1-6	TRBD1	15	TRBV27
CASSPQGWNTEAFF	TGTGCCAGCAGCCCACAGGGGTGGAACACTGAAGCTTTCTTT	many	TRBJ1-1	TRBD1	14	TRBV6-2/TRBV6-3
CASSLASGQETQYF	TGTGCCAGCAGCTTAGCTAGCGGACAAGAGACCCAGTACTTC	many	TRBJ2-5	.	14	TRBV7-8
CSAPGRGSYEQYF	TGCAGTGCCCCCGGGAGGGGTTCCTACGAGCAGTACTTC	medium-sized	TRBJ2-7	TRBD2	13	TRBV20-1
CSVYGAGGDTYEQYF	TGCAGCGTTTACGGGGCAGGGGGCGATACCTACGAGCAGTACTTC	many	TRBJ2-7	TRBD1	15	TRBV29-1
CASSSAGYEQYF	TGTGCCAGCAGTTCAGCAGGGTACGAGCAGTACTTC	many	TRBJ2-7	.	12	TRBV12-3/TRBV12-4
CASSYSGLSTDTQYF	TGTGCCAGCAGTTACTCCGGACTCTCCACAGATACGCAGTATTTT	many	TRBJ2-3	.	15	TRBV6-6
CASSSRTGSVSIAAFF	TGTGCCAGCAGTTCAAGGACAGGCTCGGTTTCAATCGCGGCTTTCTTT	many	TRBJ1-1	TRBD1	16	TRBV12-3/TRBV12-4
CASSQTLAGYEQYF	TGTGCCAGCAGCCAAACGCTAGCGGGTTACGAGCAGTACTTC	many	TRBJ2-7	TRBD2	14	TRBV3-1